Shown below are 10 T cell receptor beta chains from a single sample sequenced in a study of blood T cell repertoires in COVID-19. The repertoire was sequenced with immunoSEQ multiplex PCR; TCRdb's copy has only in-frame clones and lacks some. The repertoire holds roughly 380,000 clones, around 84% seen once, with more than 3% in the top ten. The material sequenced was peripheral blood. The receptors derive from a woman aged 18-29 years with acute or convalescent COVID-19.

This clone has just a few counts. CDR3 nucleotide sequence: TGTGCCAGCAGTTACGGCGGACAGGCAGGCCAAGCTTTCTTT. This encodes CASSYGGQAGQAFF. The chain links TRBV6-5 to TRBJ1-1; 7 positions match TRBD1. The germline CDR1 and CDR2 sequences are MNHEY and SVGAGI. Trimming took 2 bases from V and 9 from J; bases not matched to a gene: 9. The CDR3 is 14 amino acids.

The V call is TRBV5-1, the J call TRBJ1-1; perhaps TRBD1 as D (6 bases). The CDR3 covers 15 residues. Germline values: CDR1 SGHRS, CDR2 YFSETQ. Trimming removed 2 bases from V and 1 base from J, with 12 bases in between. The CDR3 DNA is TGCGCCAGCAGCTTCCGGACAGCCACGAACACTGAAGCTTTCTTT. This encodes CASSFRTATNTEAFF.

This clone occurred a few times. The V gene is TRBV20-1, the J gene TRBJ1-1; no reliable D call. V was pared by 0 bases and J by 12 bases, with 8 bases between. CDR3 length equals 10 residues. CDR1 is DFQATT and CDR2 is SNEGSKA in the germline V gene (reference sequence). This chain's CDR3 is CSARDVRPFF. The CDR3 DNA reads TGCAGTGCTAGAGATGTTCGTCCTTTCTTT.

The gene calls are TRBV5-4 and TRBJ2-3; a possible D gene is TRBD2 (6 bases). The CDR3 extends over 14 amino acids. Germline CDR1 is SGHNT and CDR2 is YYREEE (reference sequence). Trimming left V 0 bases short and J 4 bases short, with 9 bases between. This CDR3 reads CASSLGGGSDTQYF. As DNA, the CDR3 is TGTGCCAGCAGCTTGGGGGGAGGATCAGATACGCAGTATTTT.

J is TRBJ2-7 and V is TRBV4-1, with D possibly being TRBD1 (5 bases). There are 15 residues in the CDR3. With 0 bases removed from V and 3 bases from J, the gap between germline ends came to 12 bases. CDR1 and CDR2 (germline): MGHRA, YSYEKL. CDR3 nucleotide sequence: TGCGCCAGCAGCCAAGATGAGGAAGGGGACTACGAGCAGTACTTC. This codes for CASSQDEEGDYEQYF.

The chain employs TRBV2 and TRBJ1-5; 9 bases are shared with TRBD1. CDR1 and CDR2 (germline): SNHLY, FYNNEI. CDR3 length equals 14 residues. V dropped 7 bases and J dropped 2; count of bases not matched to a gene: 3. CDR3 coding DNA: TGTGCCAGCACTTGGGACAGGGGCAATCAGCCCCAGCATTTT. Translation gives CASTWDRGNQPQHF. Filled out from reference TRBV2 and TRBJ1-5, the complete variable domain reads EPEVTQTPSHQVTQMGQEVILRCVPISNHLYFYWYRQILGQKVEFLVSFYNNEISEKSEIFDDQFSVERPDGSNFTLKIRSTKLEDSAMYFCASTWDRGNQPQHFGDGTRLSIL.

This rearrangement joins TRBV2 to TRBJ2-1; D may be TRBD2 (6 bases). The germline CDR1 and CDR2 sequences are SNHLY and FYNNEI. V lost 2 bases to trimming and J lost 4 bases, with 15 bases between them. The CDR3 length is 16 residues. The CDR3 DNA reads as TGTGCCAGCAGTGAAAGGAGTAGCGGTGGTTACAATGAGCAGTTCTTC. Its translation: CASSERSSGGYNEQFF. The whole variable domain, remainder taken from reference TRBV2 and TRBJ2-1, is EPEVTQTPSHQVTQMGQEVILRCVPISNHLYFYWYRQILGQKVEFLVSFYNNEISEKSEIFDDQFSVERPDGSNFTLKIRSTKLEDSAMYFCASSERSSGGYNEQFFGPGTRLTVL.

This clone was observed a few times. The V and J genes are TRBV29-1 and TRBJ1-2; the D is unclear. The CDR3 sequence is 13 residues long. Germline V CDR1 and CDR2: SQVTM, ANQGSEA. V gave up 7 bases and J gave up 2 bases, with 14 bases separating them. This chain's CDR3 is CSAAGIMNYGYTF. DNA for the CDR3: TGCAGCGCTGCGGGGATAATGAACTATGGCTACACCTTC.

The genes are TRBV3-1 (or the pseudogene TRBV3-2) and TRBJ1-4; TRBD1 is a possible D gene (6 bases). Germline V gives CDR1 LGHDT, CDR2 YNNKEL (reference sequence). The V and J ends lost 3 bases and 8 bases respectively, with 16 bases between them. CDR3 length: 15 residues. The CDR3 sequence is CASSHTSGTREKLFF. The CDR3 DNA is TGTGCCAGCAGCCATACTTCCGGGACACGGGAAAAACTGTTTTTT.

The chain combines TRBV7-6 with TRBJ2-3; 10 bases match TRBD2. Germline CDR1 SGHVS, CDR2 FNYEAQ. The CDR3 spans 17 residues. With V trimmed by 1 base and J by 5 bases, 9 bases remained unmatched. The CDR3 DNA follows: TGTGCCAGCAGCTTAGGTTCTAGCGGGAGTTTAGGAGATACGCAGTATTTT. This codes for CASSLGSSGSLGDTQYF.